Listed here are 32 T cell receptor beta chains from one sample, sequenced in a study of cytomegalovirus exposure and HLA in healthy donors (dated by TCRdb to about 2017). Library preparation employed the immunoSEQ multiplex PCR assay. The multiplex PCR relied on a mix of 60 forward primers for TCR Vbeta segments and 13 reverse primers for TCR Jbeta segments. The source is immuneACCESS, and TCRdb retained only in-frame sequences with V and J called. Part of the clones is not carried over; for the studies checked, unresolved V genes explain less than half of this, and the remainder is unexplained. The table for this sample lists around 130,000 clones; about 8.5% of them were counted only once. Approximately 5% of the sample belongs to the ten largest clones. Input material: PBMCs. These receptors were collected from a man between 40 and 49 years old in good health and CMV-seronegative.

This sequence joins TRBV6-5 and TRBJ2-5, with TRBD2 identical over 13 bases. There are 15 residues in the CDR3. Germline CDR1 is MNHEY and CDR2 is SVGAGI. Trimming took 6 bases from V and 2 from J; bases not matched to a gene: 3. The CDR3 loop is CASSSGLAGQETQYF. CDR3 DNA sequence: TGTGCCAGCAGCTCGGGACTAGCGGGGCAAGAGACCCAGTACTTC.

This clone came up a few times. The CDR3 here is CAASIGGVNNEQFF. The CDR3 region has the DNA TGCGCCGCTTCGATCGGGGGGGTGAACAATGAGCAGTTCTTC. The chain has TRBV5-1 and TRBJ2-1; 8 nucleotides line up with TRBD2. The CDR3 has 14 residues. The germline V gene has CDR1 SGHRS and CDR2 YFSETQ. V lost 10 bases and J lost 5; bases outside the gene matches: 11.

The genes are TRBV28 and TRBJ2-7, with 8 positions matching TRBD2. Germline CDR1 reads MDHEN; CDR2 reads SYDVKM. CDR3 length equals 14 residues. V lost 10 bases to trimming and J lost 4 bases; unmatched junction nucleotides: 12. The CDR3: CATSGGGLGYEQYF. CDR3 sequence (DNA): TGTGCCACCTCCGGGGGGGGGCTAGGATACGAGCAGTACTTC.

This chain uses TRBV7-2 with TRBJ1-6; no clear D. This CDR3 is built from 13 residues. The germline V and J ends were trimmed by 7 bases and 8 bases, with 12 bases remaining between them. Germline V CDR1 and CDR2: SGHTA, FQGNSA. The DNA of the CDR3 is TGTGCCAGCAAGGGATCAGCGGATTCACCCCTCCACTTT. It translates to CASKGSADSPLHF.

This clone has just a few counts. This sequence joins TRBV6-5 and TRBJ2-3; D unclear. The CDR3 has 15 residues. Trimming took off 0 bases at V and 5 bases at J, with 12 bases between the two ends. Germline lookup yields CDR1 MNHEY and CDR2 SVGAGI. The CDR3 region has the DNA TGTGCCAGCAGTTACTCGACCAGTGGGCTAGATACGCAGTATTTT. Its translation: CASSYSTSGLDTQYF.

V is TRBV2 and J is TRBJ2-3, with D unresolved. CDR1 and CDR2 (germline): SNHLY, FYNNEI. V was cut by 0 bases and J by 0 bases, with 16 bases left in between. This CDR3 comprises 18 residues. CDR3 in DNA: TGTGCCAGCAGTGAAGCGCTTATGGAGACGGCTAGCACAGATACGCAGTATTTT. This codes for CASSEALMETASTDTQYF.

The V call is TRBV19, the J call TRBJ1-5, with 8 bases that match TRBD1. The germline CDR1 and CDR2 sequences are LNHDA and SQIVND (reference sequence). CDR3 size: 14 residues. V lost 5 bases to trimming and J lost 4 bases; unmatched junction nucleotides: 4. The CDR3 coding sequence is TGTGCCAGTAGTCAACAGGGGGTAAATCAGCCCCAGCATTTT. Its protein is CASSQQGVNQPQHF.

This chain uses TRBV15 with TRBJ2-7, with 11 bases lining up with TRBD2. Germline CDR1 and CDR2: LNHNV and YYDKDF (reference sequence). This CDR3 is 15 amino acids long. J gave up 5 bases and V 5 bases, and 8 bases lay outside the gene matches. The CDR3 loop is CATSGRLAGPHEQYF. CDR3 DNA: TGTGCCACCAGCGGCCGACTAGCGGGGCCCCACGAGCAGTACTTC.

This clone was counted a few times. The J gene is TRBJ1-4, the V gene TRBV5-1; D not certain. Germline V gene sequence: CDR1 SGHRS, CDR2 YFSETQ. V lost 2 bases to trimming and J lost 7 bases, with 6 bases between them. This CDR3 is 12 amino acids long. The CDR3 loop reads CASSFSGEKLFF. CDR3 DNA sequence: TGCGCCAGCAGCTTCTCAGGTGAAAAACTGTTTTTT.

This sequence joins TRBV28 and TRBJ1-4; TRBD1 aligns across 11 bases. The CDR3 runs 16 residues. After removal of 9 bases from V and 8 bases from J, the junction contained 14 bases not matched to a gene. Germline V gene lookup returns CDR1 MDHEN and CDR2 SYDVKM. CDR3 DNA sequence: TGTGCCAGTCGAACGCATCCGGGACAGGGGGGAGAAAAACTGTTTTTT. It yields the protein CASRTHPGQGGEKLFF. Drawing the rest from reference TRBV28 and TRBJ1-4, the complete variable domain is DVKVTQSSRYLVKRTGEKVFLECVQDMDHENMFWYRQDPGLGLRLIYFSYDVKMKEKGDIPEGYSVSREKKERFSLILESASTNQTSMYLCASRTHPGQGGEKLFFGSGTQLSVL.

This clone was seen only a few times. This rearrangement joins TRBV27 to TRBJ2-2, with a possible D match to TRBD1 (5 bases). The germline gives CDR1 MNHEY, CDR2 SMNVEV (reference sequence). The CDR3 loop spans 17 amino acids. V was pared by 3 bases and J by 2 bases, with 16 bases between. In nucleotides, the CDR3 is TGTGCCAGCAGTTTTGCTTCAGGGCCCGTTAACACCGGGGAGCTGTTTTTT. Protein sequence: CASSFASGPVNTGELFF.

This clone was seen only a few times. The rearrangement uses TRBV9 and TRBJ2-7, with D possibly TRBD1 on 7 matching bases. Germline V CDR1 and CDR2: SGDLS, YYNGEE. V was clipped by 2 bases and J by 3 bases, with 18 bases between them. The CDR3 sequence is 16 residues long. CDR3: CASSVGSGRGDYEQYF. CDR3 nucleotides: TGTGCCAGCAGCGTGGGGAGCGGCAGGGGGGACTACGAGCAGTACTTC.

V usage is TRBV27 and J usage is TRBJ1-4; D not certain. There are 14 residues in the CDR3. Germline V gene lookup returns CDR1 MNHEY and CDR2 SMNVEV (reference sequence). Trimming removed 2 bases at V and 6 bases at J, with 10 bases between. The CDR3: CASSLVGEDEKLFF. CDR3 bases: TGTGCCAGCAGTTTAGTGGGAGAGGATGAAAAACTGTTTTTT. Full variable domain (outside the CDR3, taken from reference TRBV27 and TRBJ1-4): EAQVTQNPRYLITVTGKKLTVTCSQNMNHEYMSWYRQDPGLGLRQIYYSMNVEVTDKGDVPEGYKVSRKEKRNFPLILESPSPNQTSLYFCASSLVGEDEKLFFGSGTQLSVL.

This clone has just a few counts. CDR3 amino acids: CASSLGGATNEKLFF. The CDR3 DNA reads TGTGCCAGCAGCCTTGGAGGGGCAACTAATGAAAAACTGTTTTTT. The chain is built from TRBV9 and TRBJ1-4; D is possibly TRBD1 (5 bases). The germline V gene has CDR1 SGDLS and CDR2 YYNGEE. The length of the CDR3 is 15 residues. Deletions cut 4 bases from V and 0 bases from J, with 10 bases between.

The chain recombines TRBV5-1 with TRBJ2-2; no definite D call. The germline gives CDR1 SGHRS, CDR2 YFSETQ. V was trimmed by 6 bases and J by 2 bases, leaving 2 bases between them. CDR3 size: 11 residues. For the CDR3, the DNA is TGCGCCAGCACTAACACCGGGGAGCTGTTTTTT. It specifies CASTNTGELFF.

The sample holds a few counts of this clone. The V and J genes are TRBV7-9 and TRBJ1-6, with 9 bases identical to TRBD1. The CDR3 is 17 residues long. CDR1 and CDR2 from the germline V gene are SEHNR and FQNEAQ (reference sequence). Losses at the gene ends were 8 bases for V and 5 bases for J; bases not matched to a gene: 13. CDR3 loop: CASSPTDRGSDNSPLHF. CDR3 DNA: TGTGCCAGCTCCCCCACCGACAGGGGGTCGGATAATTCACCCCTCCACTTT.

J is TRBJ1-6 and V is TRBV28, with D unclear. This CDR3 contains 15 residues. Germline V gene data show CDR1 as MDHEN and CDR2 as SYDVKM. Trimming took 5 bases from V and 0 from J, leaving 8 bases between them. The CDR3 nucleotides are TGTGCCAGCAGTCCCCGTCTCTCCTATAATTCACCCCTCCACTTT. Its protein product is CASSPRLSYNSPLHF.

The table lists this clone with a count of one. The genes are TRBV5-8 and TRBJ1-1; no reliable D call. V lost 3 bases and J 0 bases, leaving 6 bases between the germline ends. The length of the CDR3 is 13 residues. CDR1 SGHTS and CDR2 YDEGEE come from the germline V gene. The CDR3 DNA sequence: TGTGCCAGCAGCTGGGAGATGAACACTGAAGCTTTCTTT. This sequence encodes CASSWEMNTEAFF.

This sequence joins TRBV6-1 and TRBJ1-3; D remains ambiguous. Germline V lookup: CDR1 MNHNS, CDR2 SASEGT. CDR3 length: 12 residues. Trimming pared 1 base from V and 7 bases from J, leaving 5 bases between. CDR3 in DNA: TGTGCCAGCAGTGAAGTTCAGAACACCATATATTTT. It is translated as CASSEVQNTIYF.

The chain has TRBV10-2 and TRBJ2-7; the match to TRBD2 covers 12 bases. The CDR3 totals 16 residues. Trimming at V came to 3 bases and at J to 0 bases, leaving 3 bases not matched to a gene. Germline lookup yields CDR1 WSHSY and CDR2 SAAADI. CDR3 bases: TGCGCCAGCAGTGAACTAGCGGGGGGCCCCTCCTACGAGCAGTACTTC. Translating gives CASSELAGGPSYEQYF.

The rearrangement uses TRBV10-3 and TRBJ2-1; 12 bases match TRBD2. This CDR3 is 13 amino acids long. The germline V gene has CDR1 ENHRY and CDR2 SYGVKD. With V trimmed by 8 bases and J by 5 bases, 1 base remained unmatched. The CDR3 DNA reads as TGTGCCATCCTAGCGGGGGGGGACAATGAGCAGTTCTTC. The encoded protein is CAILAGGDNEQFF.

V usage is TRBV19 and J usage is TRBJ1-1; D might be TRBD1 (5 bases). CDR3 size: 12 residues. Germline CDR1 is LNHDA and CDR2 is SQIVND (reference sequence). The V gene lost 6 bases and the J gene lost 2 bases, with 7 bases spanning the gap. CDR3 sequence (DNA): TGTGCCAGTAGAGGGGCAAACACTGAAGCTTTCTTT. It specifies CASRGANTEAFF.

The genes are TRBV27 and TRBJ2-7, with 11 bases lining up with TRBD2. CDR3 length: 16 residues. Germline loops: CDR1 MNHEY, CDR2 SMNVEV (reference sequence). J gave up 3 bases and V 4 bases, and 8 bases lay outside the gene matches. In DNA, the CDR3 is TGTGCCAGCAGTTCCGGGACTAGCGGAATCAACTACGAGCAGTACTTC. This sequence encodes CASSSGTSGINYEQYF.

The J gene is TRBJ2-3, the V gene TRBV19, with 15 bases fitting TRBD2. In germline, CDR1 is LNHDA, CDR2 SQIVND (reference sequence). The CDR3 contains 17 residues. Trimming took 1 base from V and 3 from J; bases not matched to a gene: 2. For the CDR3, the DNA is TGTGCCAGTAGTATAGGGACTAGCGGGGGGGCTACAGATACGCAGTATTTT. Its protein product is CASSIGTSGGATDTQYF. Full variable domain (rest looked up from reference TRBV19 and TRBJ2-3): DGGITQSPKYLFRKEGQNVTLSCEQNLNHDAMYWYRQDPGQGLRLIYYSQIVNDFQKGDIAEGYSVSREKKESFPLTVTSAQKNPTAFYLCASSIGTSGGATDTQYFGPGTRLTVL.

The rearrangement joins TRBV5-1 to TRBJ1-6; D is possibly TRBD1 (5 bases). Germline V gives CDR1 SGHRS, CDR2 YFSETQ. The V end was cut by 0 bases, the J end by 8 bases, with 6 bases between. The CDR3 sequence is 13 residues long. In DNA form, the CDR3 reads TGCGCCAGCAGCTTGGGGGGGGATTCACCCCTCCACTTT. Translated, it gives CASSLGGDSPLHF.

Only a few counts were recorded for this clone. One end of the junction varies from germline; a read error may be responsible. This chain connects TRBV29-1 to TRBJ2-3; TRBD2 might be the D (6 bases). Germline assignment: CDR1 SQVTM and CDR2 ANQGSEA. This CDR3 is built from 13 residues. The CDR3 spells CSVWTTSTDAQYF. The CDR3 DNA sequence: TGCAGCGTTTGGACAACTAGCACAGATGCGCAGTATTTT.

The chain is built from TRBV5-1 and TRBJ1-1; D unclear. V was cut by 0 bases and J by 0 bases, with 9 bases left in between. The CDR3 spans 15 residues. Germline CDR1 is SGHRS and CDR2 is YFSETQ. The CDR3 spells CASSLGGIMNTEAFF. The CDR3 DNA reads TGCGCCAGCAGCTTGGGAGGTATCATGAACACTGAAGCTTTCTTT.

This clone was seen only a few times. CDR3 region: CASSLIWQSHEAFF. CDR3 nucleotide sequence: TGTGCCAGCAGCTTGATCTGGCAGTCCCATGAAGCTTTCTTT. The genes are TRBV5-6 and TRBJ1-1; D gene ambiguous. Deletions cut 1 base from V and 7 bases from J, with 14 bases between. Looked up from germline, CDR1 is SGHDT and CDR2 is YYEEEE. The CDR3 runs 14 residues.

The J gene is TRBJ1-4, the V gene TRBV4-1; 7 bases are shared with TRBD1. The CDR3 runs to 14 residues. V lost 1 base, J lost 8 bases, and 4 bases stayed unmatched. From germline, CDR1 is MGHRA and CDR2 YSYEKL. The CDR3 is CASSQGQGPEKLFF. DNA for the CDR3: TGCGCCAGCAGCCAAGGACAGGGACCCGAAAAACTGTTTTTT.

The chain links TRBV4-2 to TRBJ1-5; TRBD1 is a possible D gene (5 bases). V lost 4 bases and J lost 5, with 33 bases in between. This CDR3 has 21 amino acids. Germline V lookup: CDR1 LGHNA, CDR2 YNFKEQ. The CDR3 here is CASSPSVAGDLSSSSDQPQHF. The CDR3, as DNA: TGTGCCAGCAGCCCTTCCGTGGCTGGGGACTTATCCTCAAGTTCGGATCAGCCCCAGCATTTT.

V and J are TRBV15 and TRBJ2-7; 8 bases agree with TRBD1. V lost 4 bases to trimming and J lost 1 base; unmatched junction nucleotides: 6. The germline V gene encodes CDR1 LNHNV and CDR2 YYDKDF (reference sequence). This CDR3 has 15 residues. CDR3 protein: CATSTGTGGSYEQYF. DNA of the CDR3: TGTGCCACCAGCACAGGAACAGGGGGTTCCTACGAGCAGTACTTC.

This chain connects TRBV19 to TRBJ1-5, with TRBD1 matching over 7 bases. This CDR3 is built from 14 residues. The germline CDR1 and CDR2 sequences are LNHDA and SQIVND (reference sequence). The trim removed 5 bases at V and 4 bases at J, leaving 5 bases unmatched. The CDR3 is CASSQTGRNQPQHF. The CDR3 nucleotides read TGTGCCAGTAGTCAGACAGGGAGAAATCAGCCCCAGCATTTT. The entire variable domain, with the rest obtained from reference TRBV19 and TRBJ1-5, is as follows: DGGITQSPKYLFRKEGQNVTLSCEQNLNHDAMYWYRQDPGQGLRLIYYSQIVNDFQKGDIAEGYSVSREKKESFPLTVTSAQKNPTAFYLCASSQTGRNQPQHFGDGTRLSIL.